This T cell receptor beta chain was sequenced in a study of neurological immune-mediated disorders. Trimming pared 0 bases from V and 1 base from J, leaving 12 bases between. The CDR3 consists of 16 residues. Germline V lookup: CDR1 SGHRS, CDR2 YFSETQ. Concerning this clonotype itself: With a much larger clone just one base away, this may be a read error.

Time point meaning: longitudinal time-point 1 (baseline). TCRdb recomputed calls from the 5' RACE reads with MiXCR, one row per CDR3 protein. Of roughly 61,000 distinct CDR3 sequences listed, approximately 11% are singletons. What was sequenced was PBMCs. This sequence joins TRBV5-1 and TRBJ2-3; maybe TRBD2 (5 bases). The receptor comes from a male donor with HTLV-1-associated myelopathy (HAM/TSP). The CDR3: CASSLGSSVRTDTQYF. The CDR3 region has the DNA TGCGCCAGCAGCTTGGGAAGTAGCGTGCGCACAGATACGCAGTATTTT.